Below, one TCR beta chain is given with its context. What it recognizes is unknown. These data come from a study of T cell responses to AZD1222 COVID-19 vaccine. Study at large: Samples with a second dose at about 4 or about 12 weeks were pooled together.

Germline assignment: CDR1 PRHDT and CDR2 FYEKMQ (reference sequence). Trimming shortened V by 2 bases and J by 1 base, and 12 bases separated the two germline ends. The CDR3 runs to 15 residues. Study-wide points: Repertoires were sampled only after the peak T cell response. Baseline antibody screening turned up just a handful of seropositive AZD1222 recipients. When two AZD1222 doses had been given, Spike-specific TCR breadth and depth rose.

Sequencing used immunoSEQ multiplex PCR; TCRdb keeps in-frame clones, though not all of them. This sample has 85,000 to 130,000 clones, with around nine tenths found just once. The sequence was collected from an adult in good health. The sample was peripheral blood, taken on day 0 of AZD1222 vaccination. The chain is built from TRBV13 and TRBJ2-7, with D perhaps matching TRBD1 (6 bases). CDR3 residues: CASSLTGISSYEQYF. In nucleotides, the CDR3 is TGTGCCAGCAGCTTAACAGGGATCTCTTCCTACGAGCAGTACTTC.